These 5 T cell receptor beta chains were sequenced from one sample in a study of shared clonotypes between healthy human individuals. TCRdb keeps only in-frame clones here, not all; method: immunoSEQ multiplex PCR. The sample holds approximately 2.1 million clones, 85% to 95% seen once. The specimen was naive CD4+ T cells from PBMCs. The sample's subset: CD45RA+ positively selected. The receptors were gathered from a man aged 18 to 30 in good health. Some clones in this sample may be carry-over from other donors' samples.

The chain is built from TRBV28 and TRBJ1-5; D perhaps matches TRBD1 (5 bases). The length of the CDR3 is 14 residues. The V end was cut by 3 bases, the J end by 5 bases, with 11 bases between. Germline loops: CDR1 MDHEN, CDR2 SYDVKM. CDR3 loop: CASSFSGGHQPQHF. Written as DNA, the CDR3 is TGTGCCAGCAGTTTTTCGGGGGGACATCAGCCCCAGCATTTT.

V gene TRBV5-4 combines with J gene TRBJ2-6, with 7 bases identical to TRBD1. Germline CDR1 and CDR2: SGHNT and YYREEE (reference sequence). V was clipped by 4 bases and J by 3 bases; unmatched bases: 7. This CDR3 is 16 amino acids long. In DNA, the CDR3 is TGTGCCAGCAGCGACAGGGTAGCTGTTGGGGCCAACGTCCTGACTTTC. Its protein is CASSDRVAVGANVLTF.

This chain connects TRBV6-6 to TRBJ2-5; D gene ambiguous. V lost 6 bases, J lost 5 bases, and 10 bases lay in between. CDR1 and CDR2 (germline): MNHNY, SVGAGI (reference sequence). The CDR3 totals 12 residues. The chain's CDR3 is CASSRPKETQYF. The DNA for the CDR3 is TGTGCCAGCAGCCGGCCAAAGGAGACCCAGTACTTC.

V usage is TRBV2 and J usage is TRBJ1-5; D is undetermined. This CDR3 spans 15 amino acids. The germline gives CDR1 SNHLY, CDR2 FYNNEI. V lost 1 base to trimming and J lost 1 base, with 8 bases between them. CDR3 nucleotides: TGTGCCAGCAGTGAAGAAGGGTCCAGCAATCAGCCCCAGCATTTT. Protein: CASSEEGSSNQPQHF.

The chain employs TRBV11-3 and TRBJ2-7; no clear D. The CDR3 spans 13 residues. V was cut by 1 base and J by 7 bases, with 11 bases left in between. CDR1 is SGHNT, CDR2 YENEEA, per germline. The CDR3 loop reads CASSLGVAMEQYF. The CDR3 DNA reads TGTGCCAGCAGCTTAGGAGTAGCCATGGAGCAGTACTTC. The variable domain in full, completed from reference TRBV11-3 and TRBJ2-7, reads EAGVVQSPRYKIIEKKQPVAFWCNPISGHNTLYWYLQNLGQGPELLIRYENEEAVDDSQLPKDRFSAERLKGVDSTLKIQPAELGDSAVYLCASSLGVAMEQYFGPGTRLTVT.